This T cell receptor (beta chain) derives from a study of blood T cell repertoires in COVID-19. Study in general: Spain, Italy and the United States supplied samples that represented acute and convalescent COVID-19. The cDNA or gDNA used as material had been derived from T cells, B-cell-depleted T cells, or PBMCs.

The germline V and J ends were trimmed by 3 bases and 5 bases, with 14 bases remaining between them. Germline lookup yields CDR1 KGHSH and CDR2 LQKENI. This CDR3 spans 14 amino acids. The study drew participants aged about 18 to 89 years from 20 to 30 US areas. Donors were grouped by their self-reported clinical history. Using immunoSEQ multiplex PCR, the repertoire was profiled, and TCRdb retains in-frame clones only, with some absent. The table shows about 230,000 clones, with roughly 90% occurring only once. The sequence came from a woman in her 30s with acute COVID-19. Sequencing was performed on PBMCs or T cells enriched from blood (not recorded which). The chain uses TRBV18 and TRBJ2-7, with D maybe TRBD1 (6 bases). This chain's CDR3 is CASSPSGTSHEQYF. The CDR3 nucleotides read TGTGCCAGCTCACCCTCCGGGACAAGCCACGAGCAGTACTTC.